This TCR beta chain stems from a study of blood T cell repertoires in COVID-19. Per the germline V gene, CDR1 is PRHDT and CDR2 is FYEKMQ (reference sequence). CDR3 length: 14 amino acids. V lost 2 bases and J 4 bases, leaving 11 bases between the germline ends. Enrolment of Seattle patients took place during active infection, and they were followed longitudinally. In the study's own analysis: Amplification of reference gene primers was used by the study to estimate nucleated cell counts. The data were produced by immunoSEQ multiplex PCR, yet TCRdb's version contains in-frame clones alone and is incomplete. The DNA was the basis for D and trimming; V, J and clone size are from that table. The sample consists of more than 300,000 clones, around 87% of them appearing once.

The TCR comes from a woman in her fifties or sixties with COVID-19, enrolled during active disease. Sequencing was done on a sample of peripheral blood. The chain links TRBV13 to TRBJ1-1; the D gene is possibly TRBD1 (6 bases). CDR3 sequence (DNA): TGTGCCAGCAGCTTACCGGGGGGCGGCACTGAAGCTTTCTTT. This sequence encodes CASSLPGGGTEAFF.